This is a list of T cell receptor beta chains from one sample in a study of OX40 agonist ivuxolimab in advanced cancers. This table comes from immunoSEQ multiplex PCR, and its TCRdb copy is limited to in-frame clones, with some not included. The sample contains tens of thousands of clones, approximately 80% of which appear only once. The specimen was CD4+ or CD8+ T cells sorted from blood, collected in a trial of the OX40 agonist ivuxolimab. These receptors all come from an adult with an advanced solid tumor such as melanoma, head and neck, liver or kidney cancer. Both conserved end residues are part of each CDR3. Each record gives: V gene, D gene, clone size, J gene, CDR3 DNA, CDR3 protein. D genes are given only for firm matches. The size field is filled for only some rows; it gives once, few, many or a size class.

v_call: TRBV7-2
d_call: TRBD2
clone_size: NA
j_call: TRBJ2-5
cdr3_nt: TGTGCCAGCAGCGGGACTAGCGGGAGCAACCAAGAGACCCAGTACTTC
cdr3_aa: CASSGTSGSNQETQYF

v_call: TRBV2
d_call: NA
clone_size: NA
j_call: TRBJ1-5
cdr3_nt: TGTGCCAGCAGTGGACAGGAGGGTAGCAATCAGCCCCAGCATTTT
cdr3_aa: CASSGQEGSNQPQHF

v_call: TRBV19
d_call: NA
clone_size: NA
j_call: TRBJ2-3
cdr3_nt: TGTGCCAGTAGTCCGGGGTTAGGAGATACGCAGTATTTT
cdr3_aa: CASSPGLGDTQYF

v_call: TRBV7-9
d_call: NA
clone_size: few
j_call: TRBJ2-7
cdr3_nt: TGTGCCAGCAGCCACCCGACAGGAAAGCAGTACTTC
cdr3_aa: CASSHPTGKQYF

v_call: TRBV28
d_call: NA
clone_size: NA
j_call: TRBJ1-6
cdr3_nt: TGCGCAATTCGGGGAGGGAATTCACCCCTCCACTTT
cdr3_aa: CAIRGGNSPLHF

v_call: TRBV6-1
d_call: NA
clone_size: few
j_call: TRBJ2-7
cdr3_nt: TGTGCCAGCAGTGAAGTTGGCAGCCAGGGGCAGTACTTC
cdr3_aa: CASSEVGSQGQYF

v_call: TRBV5-4
d_call: TRBD1
clone_size: NA
j_call: TRBJ1-6
cdr3_nt: TGTGCCAGCAGCACACGACAGGGCGGCTCACCCCTCCACTTT
cdr3_aa: CASSTRQGGSPLHF

v_call: TRBV7-8
d_call: TRBD2
clone_size: NA
j_call: TRBJ2-1
cdr3_nt: TGTGCCAGCAGCCCCGTGGGCAGCGGGGGTAGCAATGAGCAGTTCTTC
cdr3_aa: CASSPVGSGGSNEQFF

v_call: TRBV19
d_call: NA
clone_size: once
j_call: TRBJ2-1
cdr3_nt: TGTGCCAGTAGTATATTGGGGACTGAGCAGTTCTTC
cdr3_aa: CASSILGTEQFF

v_call: TRBV25-1
d_call: TRBD1
clone_size: NA
j_call: TRBJ1-5
cdr3_nt: TGTGCCAGCAGCCAGGGGGGCGATCAGCCCCAGCATTTT
cdr3_aa: CASSQGGDQPQHF

v_call: TRBV5-1
d_call: TRBD1
clone_size: NA
j_call: TRBJ2-3
cdr3_nt: TGCGCCAGCAGCTTGGAATACAGGGGCAGCACAGATACGCAGTATTTT
cdr3_aa: CASSLEYRGSTDTQYF

v_call: TRBV9
d_call: TRBD2
clone_size: NA
j_call: TRBJ2-1
cdr3_nt: TGTGCCAGCAGCGTAGAATCCAGGGAGGGTGCCTACAATGAGCAGTTCTTC
cdr3_aa: CASSVESREGAYNEQFF

v_call: TRBV2
d_call: NA
clone_size: NA
j_call: TRBJ1-5
cdr3_nt: TGTGCCAGCAGTGTAGGGGGGGGTGGCAATCAGCCCCAGCATTTT
cdr3_aa: CASSVGGGGNQPQHF

v_call: TRBV5-8
d_call: TRBD1
clone_size: NA
j_call: TRBJ2-5
cdr3_nt: TGTGCCAGCAGCTTGGGGGACAGGGGGGAGACCCAGTACTTC
cdr3_aa: CASSLGDRGETQYF

v_call: TRBV7-7
d_call: TRBD1
clone_size: NA
j_call: TRBJ2-5
cdr3_nt: TGTGCCAGCAGCTCCCTCGGGACAGGGGGCGGTGAGACCCAGTACTTC
cdr3_aa: CASSSLGTGGGETQYF

v_call: TRBV7-7
d_call: NA
clone_size: NA
j_call: TRBJ2-5
cdr3_nt: TGTGCCAGCAGTTTGATGAGGCAAGAGACCCAGTACTTC
cdr3_aa: CASSLMRQETQYF

v_call: TRBV5-1
d_call: NA
clone_size: NA
j_call: TRBJ1-2
cdr3_nt: TGCGCCAGCAGGAACGGCAGGGCTAACTATGGCTACACCTTC
cdr3_aa: CASRNGRANYGYTF

v_call: TRBV27
d_call: NA
clone_size: once
j_call: TRBJ1-3
cdr3_nt: TGTGCCAGCAGTCCTAACTCTGGAAACACCATATATTTT
cdr3_aa: CASSPNSGNTIYF

v_call: TRBV9
d_call: NA
clone_size: NA
j_call: TRBJ1-2
cdr3_nt: TGTGCCAGCAGCCCCCGCGACCGGCGAGGCTACACCTTC
cdr3_aa: CASSPRDRRGYTF

v_call: TRBV14
d_call: NA
clone_size: NA
j_call: TRBJ2-7
cdr3_nt: TGTGCCAGCAGCCAAGAGTGGAGCGAGCAGTACTTC
cdr3_aa: CASSQEWSEQYF

v_call: TRBV4-1
d_call: NA
clone_size: NA
j_call: TRBJ2-3
cdr3_nt: TGCGCCAGCAGCCAACGGGGGGCTAGCACAGATACGCAGTATTTT
cdr3_aa: CASSQRGASTDTQYF

v_call: TRBV5-4
d_call: TRBD2
clone_size: NA
j_call: TRBJ2-5
cdr3_nt: TGTGCCAGCAGCTTGGAACTAGCGCAAGAGACCCAGTACTTC
cdr3_aa: CASSLELAQETQYF

v_call: TRBV19
d_call: TRBD1
clone_size: NA
j_call: TRBJ1-2
cdr3_nt: TGTGCCAGTAGCCTATACGACAGGGCCAACTATGGCTACACCTTC
cdr3_aa: CASSLYDRANYGYTF

v_call: TRBV29-1
d_call: NA
clone_size: few
j_call: TRBJ1-2
cdr3_nt: TGCAGCGGGGGAGACAGGCTTCCTAACGATGGCTACACCTTC
cdr3_aa: CSGGDRLPNDGYTF

v_call: TRBV15
d_call: TRBD1
clone_size: NA
j_call: TRBJ2-2
cdr3_nt: TGTGCCACCGATAAAGACAGGGCCGGGGAGCTGTTTTTT
cdr3_aa: CATDKDRAGELFF

v_call: TRBV27
d_call: NA
clone_size: NA
j_call: TRBJ1-5
cdr3_nt: TGTGCCAGCAGTTTTTCAGGGCAGTCCCAGCATTTT
cdr3_aa: CASSFSGQSQHF

v_call: TRBV15
d_call: NA
clone_size: NA
j_call: TRBJ1-1
cdr3_nt: TGTGCCACCAGCATCCCAGACAAGATGTGGGGGGGAAACACTGAAGCTTTCTTT
cdr3_aa: CATSIPDKMWGGNTEAFF

v_call: TRBV5-3
d_call: NA
clone_size: NA
j_call: TRBJ1-5
cdr3_nt: TGTGCCAGAAGCTTGAGGGGGATAGGCAATCAGCCCCAGCATTTT
cdr3_aa: CARSLRGIGNQPQHF

v_call: TRBV14
d_call: NA
clone_size: NA
j_call: TRBJ2-5
cdr3_nt: TGTGCCAGCAGCCAAGATAAAGCGGTAGGAGAGACCCAGTACTTC
cdr3_aa: CASSQDKAVGETQYF

v_call: TRBV18
d_call: TRBD1
clone_size: NA
j_call: TRBJ2-3
cdr3_nt: TGTGCCAGCTCACAACCCAACAGGGGGTTACAAGATACGCAGTATTTT
cdr3_aa: CASSQPNRGLQDTQYF

v_call: TRBV4-2
d_call: TRBD1
clone_size: NA
j_call: TRBJ1-2
cdr3_nt: TGTGCCAGCAGGGGTACGGGACAGAATAACTATGGCTACACCTTC
cdr3_aa: CASRGTGQNNYGYTF

v_call: TRBV9
d_call: NA
clone_size: once
j_call: TRBJ1-1
cdr3_nt: TGTGCCAGCAGCGTAGGGGGAGTGAACACTGAAGCTTTCTTT
cdr3_aa: CASSVGGVNTEAFF

v_call: TRBV2
d_call: TRBD1
clone_size: NA
j_call: TRBJ2-3
cdr3_nt: TGTGCCAGCACCCGCGTTCTGACAGGGGGGACAGATACGCAGTATTTT
cdr3_aa: CASTRVLTGGTDTQYF

v_call: TRBV7-2
d_call: NA
clone_size: NA
j_call: TRBJ2-6
cdr3_nt: TGTGCCAGCAGCTTAGAAGGGAGCTCTGGGGCCAACGTCCTGACTTTC
cdr3_aa: CASSLEGSSGANVLTF

v_call: TRBV7-2
d_call: TRBD2
clone_size: NA
j_call: TRBJ2-1
cdr3_nt: TGTGCCAGCAGCCCGACGGGACTAGCGGGAGTCTATGAGCAGTTCTTC
cdr3_aa: CASSPTGLAGVYEQFF

v_call: TRBV30
d_call: TRBD1
clone_size: NA
j_call: TRBJ2-7
cdr3_nt: TGTGCCTGGAGTTCTGACAGGGGCTACGAGCAGTACTTC
cdr3_aa: CAWSSDRGYEQYF

v_call: TRBV30
d_call: NA
clone_size: NA
j_call: TRBJ1-4
cdr3_nt: TGTGCCTGGAGGAGGGGGGCTGAGGAAAAACTGTTTTTT
cdr3_aa: CAWRRGAEEKLFF

v_call: TRBV28
d_call: TRBD1
clone_size: NA
j_call: TRBJ1-2
cdr3_nt: TGTGCCAGCAGTTTCTCGACAGGGGTAGTTATTTCGGGTGGCTACACCTTC
cdr3_aa: CASSFSTGVVISGGYTF

v_call: TRBV6-5
d_call: NA
clone_size: NA
j_call: TRBJ1-1
cdr3_nt: TGTGCCAGCAGTTACCTCCCCGGGGGCCGATATGATGAAGCTTTCTTT
cdr3_aa: CASSYLPGGRYDEAFF

v_call: TRBV5-1
d_call: TRBD1
clone_size: once
j_call: TRBJ2-7
cdr3_nt: TGCGCCAGCAGCCTGACAGGGGGCGCGGGCGAGCAGTACTTC
cdr3_aa: CASSLTGGAGEQYF

v_call: TRBV6-1
d_call: NA
clone_size: NA
j_call: TRBJ1-1
cdr3_nt: TGTGCCAGCAGTGAACGTGGCAGGGAGGAAGCTTTCTTT
cdr3_aa: CASSERGREEAFF

v_call: TRBV28
d_call: TRBD2
clone_size: NA
j_call: TRBJ2-1
cdr3_nt: TGTGCCAGCAGTTTAGGGACTAGCGGGTACAATGAGCAGTTCTTC
cdr3_aa: CASSLGTSGYNEQFF

v_call: TRBV4-3
d_call: NA
clone_size: NA
j_call: TRBJ2-7
cdr3_nt: TGCGCCAGCAGCCAAGATTACTGGCAGGGGTTGAGCTCCTACGAGCAGTACTTC
cdr3_aa: CASSQDYWQGLSSYEQYF

v_call: TRBV4-3
d_call: TRBD1
clone_size: NA
j_call: TRBJ1-2
cdr3_nt: TGCGCCAGCAGCCAAGGTTCAGGGGGCGCTGATGGCTACACCTTC
cdr3_aa: CASSQGSGGADGYTF

v_call: TRBV5-6
d_call: NA
clone_size: NA
j_call: TRBJ2-1
cdr3_nt: TGTGCCAGCAGCTTCCAGGGGTTTGAGCAGTTCTTC
cdr3_aa: CASSFQGFEQFF

v_call: TRBV6-4
d_call: TRBD2
clone_size: NA
j_call: TRBJ2-1
cdr3_nt: TGTGCCAGCAGTGAACTGAGCGGGAACTATGAGCAGTTCTTC
cdr3_aa: CASSELSGNYEQFF

v_call: TRBV7-8
d_call: NA
clone_size: NA
j_call: TRBJ1-5
cdr3_nt: TGTGCCAGCAGCCTAAATTTAGTCAACGGGGGGGAGCCCCAGCATTTT
cdr3_aa: CASSLNLVNGGEPQHF

v_call: TRBV28
d_call: NA
clone_size: NA
j_call: TRBJ2-1
cdr3_nt: TGTGCCAGCAGTAACACCATAGCGCCAAACAATGAGCAGTTCTTC
cdr3_aa: CASSNTIAPNNEQFF

v_call: TRBV25-1
d_call: NA
clone_size: NA
j_call: TRBJ2-2
cdr3_nt: TGTGCCAGCAGTGACCAGAACACCGGGGAGCTGTTTTTT
cdr3_aa: CASSDQNTGELFF

v_call: TRBV14
d_call: NA
clone_size: NA
j_call: TRBJ1-2
cdr3_nt: TGTGCCAGCAGCCAAAAGCCACAAAGGGGCTACACCTTC
cdr3_aa: CASSQKPQRGYTF

v_call: TRBV5-4
d_call: NA
clone_size: NA
j_call: TRBJ2-1
cdr3_nt: TGTGCCAGCAGCTTGGGGGGTCAGAGTTCCTACAATGAGCAGTTCTTC
cdr3_aa: CASSLGGQSSYNEQFF

v_call: TRBV7-9
d_call: NA
clone_size: NA
j_call: TRBJ2-5
cdr3_nt: TGTGCCAGCAGCCAAGCCGGGATCCAAGAGACCCAGTACTTC
cdr3_aa: CASSQAGIQETQYF

v_call: TRBV2
d_call: TRBD1
clone_size: once
j_call: TRBJ2-5
cdr3_nt: TGTGCCAGCAGCTCACAGGGGGTGCAGGGGTCGGAGACCCAGTACTTC
cdr3_aa: CASSSQGVQGSETQYF

v_call: TRBV7-3
d_call: NA
clone_size: NA
j_call: TRBJ2-2
cdr3_nt: TGTGCCAGCAGCCTGGGGCAGCTCGGGGAGCTGTTTTTT
cdr3_aa: CASSLGQLGELFF